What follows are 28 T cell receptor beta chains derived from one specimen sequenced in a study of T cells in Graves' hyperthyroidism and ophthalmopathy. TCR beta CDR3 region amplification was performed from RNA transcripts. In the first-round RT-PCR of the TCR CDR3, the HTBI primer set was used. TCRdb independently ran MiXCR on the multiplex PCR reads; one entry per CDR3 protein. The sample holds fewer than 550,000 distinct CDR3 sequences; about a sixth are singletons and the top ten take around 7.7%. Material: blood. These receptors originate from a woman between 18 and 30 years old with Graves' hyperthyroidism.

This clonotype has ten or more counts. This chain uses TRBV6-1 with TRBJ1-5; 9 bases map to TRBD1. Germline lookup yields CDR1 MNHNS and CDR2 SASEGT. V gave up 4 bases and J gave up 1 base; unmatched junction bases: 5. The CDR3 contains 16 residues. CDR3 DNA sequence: TGTGCCAGCAGTGGAACCGGGACAGGGAGCAATCAGCCCCAGCATTTT. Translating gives CASSGTGTGSNQPQHF.

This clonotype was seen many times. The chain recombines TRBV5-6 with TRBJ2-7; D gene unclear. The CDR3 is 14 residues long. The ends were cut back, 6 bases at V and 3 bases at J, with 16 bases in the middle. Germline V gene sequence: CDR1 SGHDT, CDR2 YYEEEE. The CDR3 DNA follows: TGTGCCAGCACCGCGTTAGGATGGGGCTACGAGCAGTACTTC. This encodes CASTALGWGYEQYF.

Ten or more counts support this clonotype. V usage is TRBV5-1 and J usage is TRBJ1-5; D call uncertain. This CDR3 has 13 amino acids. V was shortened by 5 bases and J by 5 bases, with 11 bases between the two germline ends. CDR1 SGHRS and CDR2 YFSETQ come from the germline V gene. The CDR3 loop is CASRSTSDQPQHF. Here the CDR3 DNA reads TGCGCCAGCAGGTCGACAAGCGATCAGCCCCAGCATTTT.

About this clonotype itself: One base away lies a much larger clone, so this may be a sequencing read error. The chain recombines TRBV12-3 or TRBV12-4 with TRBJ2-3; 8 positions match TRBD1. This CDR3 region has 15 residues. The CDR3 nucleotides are TGTGCCAGCACCCGGACAGATTTTGGGACAGGTACGCAGTATTTT. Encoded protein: CASTRTDFGTGTQYF.

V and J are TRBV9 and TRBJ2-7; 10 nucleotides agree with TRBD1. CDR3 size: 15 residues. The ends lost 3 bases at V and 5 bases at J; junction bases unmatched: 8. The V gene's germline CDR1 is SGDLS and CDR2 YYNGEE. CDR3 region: CASSESGTGVDEQYF. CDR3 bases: TGTGCCAGCAGCGAATCCGGGACAGGGGTCGACGAGCAGTACTTC.

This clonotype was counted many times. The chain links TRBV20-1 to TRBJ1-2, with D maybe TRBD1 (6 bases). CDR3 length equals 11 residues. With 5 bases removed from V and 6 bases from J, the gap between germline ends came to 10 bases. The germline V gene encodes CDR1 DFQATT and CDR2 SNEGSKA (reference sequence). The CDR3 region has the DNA TGCAGTGCTTTGACAGGAGATGGCTACACCTTC. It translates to CSALTGDGYTF.

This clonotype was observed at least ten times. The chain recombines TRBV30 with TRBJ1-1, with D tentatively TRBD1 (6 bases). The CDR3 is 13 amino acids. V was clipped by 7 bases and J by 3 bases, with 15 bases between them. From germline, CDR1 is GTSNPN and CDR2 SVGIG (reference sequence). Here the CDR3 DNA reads TGTGCCTTTAGGGACCGGGGGCACACTGAAGCTTTCTTT. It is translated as CAFRDRGHTEAFF.

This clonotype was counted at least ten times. CDR3 nucleotide sequence: TGCGCCAGCAGCTTGGGACTTAATAGCAATCAGCCCCAGCATTTT. Translating gives CASSLGLNSNQPQHF. This chain connects TRBV5-1 to TRBJ1-5; D gene unclear. This CDR3 comprises 15 residues. Trimming removed 0 bases from V and 0 bases from J, with 7 bases in between. Germline V gene sequence: CDR1 SGHRS, CDR2 YFSETQ.

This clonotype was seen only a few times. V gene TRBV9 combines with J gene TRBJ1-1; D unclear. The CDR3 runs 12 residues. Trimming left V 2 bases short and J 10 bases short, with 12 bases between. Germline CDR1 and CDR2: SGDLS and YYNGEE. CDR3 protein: CASSVGVSGAFF. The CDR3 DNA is TGTGCCAGCAGCGTCGGAGTAAGTGGAGCTTTCTTT. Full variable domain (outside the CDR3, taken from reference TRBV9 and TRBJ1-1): DSGVTQTPKHLITATGQRVTLRCSPRSGDLSVYWYQQSLDQGLQFLIQYYNGEERAKGNILERFSAQQFPDLHSELNLSSLELGDSALYFCASSVGVSGAFFGQGTRLTVV.

As DNA, the CDR3 is TGTGCCAGCAGGCCAGGCACTAACTATGGCTACACCTTC. This gives the protein CASRPGTNYGYTF. V is TRBV7-3 and J is TRBJ1-2, with D uncertain. Trimming took off 6 bases at V and 0 bases at J, with 8 bases between the two ends. The CDR3 covers 13 residues. Germline V gives CDR1 SGHTA, CDR2 FQGTGA.

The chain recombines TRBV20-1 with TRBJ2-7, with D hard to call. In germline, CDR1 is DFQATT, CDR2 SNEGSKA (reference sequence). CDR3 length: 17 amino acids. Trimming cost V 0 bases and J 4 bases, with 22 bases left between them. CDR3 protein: CSARDRNRNSVLYEQYF. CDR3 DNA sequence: TGCAGTGCTAGAGATCGGAATCGCAACTCCGTTTTGTACGAGCAGTACTTC.

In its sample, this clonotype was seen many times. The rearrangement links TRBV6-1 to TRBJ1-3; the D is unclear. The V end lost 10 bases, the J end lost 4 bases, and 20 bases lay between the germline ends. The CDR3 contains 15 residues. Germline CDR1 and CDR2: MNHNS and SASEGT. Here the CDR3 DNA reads TGTGCCACCAGCAAGATTTACGGAGTCGGAAACACCATATATTTT. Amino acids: CATSKIYGVGNTIYF.

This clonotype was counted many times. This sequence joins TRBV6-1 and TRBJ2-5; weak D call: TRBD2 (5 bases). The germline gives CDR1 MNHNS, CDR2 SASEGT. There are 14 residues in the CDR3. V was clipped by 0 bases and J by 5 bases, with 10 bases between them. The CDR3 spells CASSEASSHETQYF. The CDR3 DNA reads TGTGCCAGCAGTGAAGCCTCTAGCCACGAGACCCAGTACTTC.

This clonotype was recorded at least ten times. CDR3 in amino acids: CASTGLGNSPLHF. CDR3 DNA: TGTGCCAGCACCGGCCTGGGAAATTCACCCCTCCACTTT. The chain couples TRBV11-1 to TRBJ1-6, with no clear D. Germline V gene lookup returns CDR1 SGHAT and CDR2 FQDESV (reference sequence). V was shortened by 7 bases and J by 7 bases, with 11 bases between the two germline ends. This CDR3 has 13 residues.

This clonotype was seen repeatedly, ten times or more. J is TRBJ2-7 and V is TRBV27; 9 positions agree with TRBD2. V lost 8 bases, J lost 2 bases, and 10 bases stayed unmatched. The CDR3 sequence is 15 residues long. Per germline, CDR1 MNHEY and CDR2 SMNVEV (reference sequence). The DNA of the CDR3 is TGTGCCAGCGTAGGAGGGGCTAGCGGGACCTACGAGCAGTACTTC. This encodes CASVGGASGTYEQYF.

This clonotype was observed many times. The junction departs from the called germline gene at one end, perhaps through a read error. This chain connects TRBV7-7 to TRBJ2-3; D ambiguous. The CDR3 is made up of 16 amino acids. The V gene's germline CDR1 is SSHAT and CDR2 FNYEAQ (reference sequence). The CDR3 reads CASSPGPGSLADTQYF. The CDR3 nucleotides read TGTGCTAGCAGCCCCGGGCCGGGCTCCCTTGCTGATACGCAGTATTTT.

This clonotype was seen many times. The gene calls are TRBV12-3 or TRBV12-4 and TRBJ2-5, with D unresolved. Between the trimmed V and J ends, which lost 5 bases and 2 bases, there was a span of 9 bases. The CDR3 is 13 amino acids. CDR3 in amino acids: CASSHARQETQYF. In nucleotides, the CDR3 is TGTGCCAGCAGTCATGCGCGGCAAGAGACCCAGTACTTC.

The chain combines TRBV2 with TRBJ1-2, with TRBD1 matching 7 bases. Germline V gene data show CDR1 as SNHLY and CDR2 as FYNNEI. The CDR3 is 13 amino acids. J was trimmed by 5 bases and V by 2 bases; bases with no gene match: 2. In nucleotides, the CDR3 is TGTGCCAGCAGTGAAACGACAGGGTATGGCTACACCTTC. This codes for CASSETTGYGYTF.

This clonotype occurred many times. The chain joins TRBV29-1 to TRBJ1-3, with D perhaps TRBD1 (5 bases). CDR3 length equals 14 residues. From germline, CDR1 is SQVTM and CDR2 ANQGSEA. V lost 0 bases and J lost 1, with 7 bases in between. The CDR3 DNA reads TGCAGCGTTGAAGAGGGGGTATCTGGAAACACCATATATTTT. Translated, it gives CSVEEGVSGNTIYF.

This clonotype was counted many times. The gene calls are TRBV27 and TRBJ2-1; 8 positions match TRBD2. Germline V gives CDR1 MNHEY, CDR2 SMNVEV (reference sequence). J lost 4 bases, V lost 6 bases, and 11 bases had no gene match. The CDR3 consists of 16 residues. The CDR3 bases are TGTGCCAGCAGCGATGCACCGGGACTAGTATACAATGAGCAGTTCTTC. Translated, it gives CASSDAPGLVYNEQFF.

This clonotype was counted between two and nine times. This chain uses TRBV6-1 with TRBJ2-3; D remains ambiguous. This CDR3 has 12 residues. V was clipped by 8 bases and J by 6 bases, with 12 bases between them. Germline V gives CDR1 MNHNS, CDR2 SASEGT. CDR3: CASGPLGDTQYF. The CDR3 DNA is TGTGCCAGCGGCCCCTTGGGGGATACGCAGTATTTT.

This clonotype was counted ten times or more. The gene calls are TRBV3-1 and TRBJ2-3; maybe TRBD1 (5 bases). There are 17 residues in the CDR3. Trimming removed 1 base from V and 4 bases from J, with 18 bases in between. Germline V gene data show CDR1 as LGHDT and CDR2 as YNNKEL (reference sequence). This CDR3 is CASSQGVWGGWPDTQYF. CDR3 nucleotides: TGTGCCAGCAGCCAAGGAGTCTGGGGCGGTTGGCCAGATACGCAGTATTTT.

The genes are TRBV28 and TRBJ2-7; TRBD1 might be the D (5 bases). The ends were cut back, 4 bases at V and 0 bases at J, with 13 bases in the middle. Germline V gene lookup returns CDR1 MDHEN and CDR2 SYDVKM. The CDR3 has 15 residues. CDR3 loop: CASSYERGNSYEQYF. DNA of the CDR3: TGTGCCAGCAGTTACGAAAGGGGCAACTCCTACGAGCAGTACTTC.

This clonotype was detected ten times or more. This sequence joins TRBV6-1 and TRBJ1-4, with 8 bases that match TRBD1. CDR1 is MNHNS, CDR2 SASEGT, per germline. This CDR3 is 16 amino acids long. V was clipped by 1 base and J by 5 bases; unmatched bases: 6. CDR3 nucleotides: TGTGCCAGCAGTGAAGAAGTTGGACAGGGCAATGAAAAACTGTTTTTT. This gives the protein CASSEEVGQGNEKLFF.

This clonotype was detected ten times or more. CDR3 in amino acids: CASSLRLAEVTDTQYF. CDR3 DNA: TGCGCCAGCAGCTTGAGACTAGCGGAAGTCACAGATACGCAGTATTTT. This sequence joins TRBV5-1 and TRBJ2-3, with TRBD2 matching 9 bases. The V gene's germline CDR1 is SGHRS and CDR2 YFSETQ. Trimming removed 1 base from V and 2 bases from J; junction bases left unmatched: 5. The CDR3 is 16 amino acids.

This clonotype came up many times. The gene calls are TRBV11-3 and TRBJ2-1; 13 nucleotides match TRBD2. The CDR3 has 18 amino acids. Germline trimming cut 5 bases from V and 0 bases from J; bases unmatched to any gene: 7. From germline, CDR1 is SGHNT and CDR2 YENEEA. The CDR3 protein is CASSTGLAGTISYNEQFF. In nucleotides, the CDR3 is TGTGCCAGCAGCACGGGACTAGCGGGAACAATCTCCTACAATGAGCAGTTCTTC.

The CDR3 bases are TGCAGTGCTAGAGATAGTTCAACATCGAACACTGAAGCTTTCTTT. Translation gives CSARDSSTSNTEAFF. The chain combines TRBV20-1 with TRBJ1-1, with D unresolved. The CDR3 has 15 amino acids. Per the germline V gene, CDR1 is DFQATT and CDR2 is SNEGSKA (reference sequence). Trimming took off 0 bases at V and 1 base at J, with 12 bases between the two ends.

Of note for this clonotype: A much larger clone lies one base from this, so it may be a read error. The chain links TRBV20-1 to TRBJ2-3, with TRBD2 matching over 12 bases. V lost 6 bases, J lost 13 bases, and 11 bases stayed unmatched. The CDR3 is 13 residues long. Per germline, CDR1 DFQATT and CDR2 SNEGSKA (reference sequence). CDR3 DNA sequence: TGCAGTGCCCCCTTCGGACTAGCGGGAAATAAGTATTTT. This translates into CSAPFGLAGNKYF.